This TCR beta chain was profiled in a study of OX40 agonist ivuxolimab in advanced cancers. Assay: immunoSEQ multiplex PCR; the TCRdb copy retains only in-frame clones and omits some. Altogether about 18,000 clones are present, around 85% being singletons, with the ten largest covering roughly two thirds. The CDR3 spans 17 residues. CDR1 and CDR2 (germline): SGHDT, YYEEEE. The ends lost 4 bases at V and 1 base at J; junction bases unmatched: 5. The chain is built from TRBV5-6 and TRBJ2-1, with 13 bases that match TRBD2. The clonotype comes from an adult with an advanced solid tumor such as melanoma, head and neck, liver or kidney cancer. The material sequenced was CD4+ or CD8+ T cells sorted from blood, taken in a trial of the OX40 agonist ivuxolimab. The CDR3 DNA reads TGTGCCAGCAGCGCAGGACTAGCGGGGGTTTCCTACAATGAGCAGTTCTTC. It encodes CASSAGLAGVSYNEQFF.